The clone carrying this TCR beta chain was detected many times. Antigen specificity is unknown. The record originates from a study of read filtering for tumor transcriptome and immune sequencing. For the study at large: RNA-seq yielded only about 75 to 1273 TCR reads, IR-seq about 3.5 to 11 million.

Trimming shortened V by 7 bases and J by 0 bases, and 13 bases separated the two germline ends. The CDR3 runs 15 residues. Germline V gene data show CDR1 as MNHEY and CDR2 as SVGAGI. Overall study results and limits: Sorted CD138-negative bone marrow cells were not purified T cells. IR-seq and RNA-seq agreed better without single-read clonotypes.

The library was built from roughly 400 ng RNA with molecular barcoded adaptors for alpha/delta and beta/gamma chains. MiXCR was run by TCRdb on the reads, yielding one entry per CDR3 protein. This repertoire shows 100,000 to 150,000 distinct CDR3 sequences, around 13% found once; its top ten account for approximately 10%. At the time of active disease, bone marrow was collected from every patient. This clonotype was sampled from a donor at least 40 years old with multiple myeloma. Sequencing used a population of CD138-negative cells sorted from bone marrow. V is TRBV6-5 and J is TRBJ1-5; maybe TRBD1 (5 bases). DNA for the CDR3: TGTGCCAGCAAAACAGGCGGCCATAGCAATCAGCCCCAGCATTTT. Amino acids: CASKTGGHSNQPQHF.